The present T cell receptor (beta chain) was sequenced within a study of T cells in Graves' hyperthyroidism and ophthalmopathy. Findings and caveats of the study: Ophthalmopathy was told apart from stable hyperthyroidism by a 13 V-J model.

Amplified regions were TCR beta CDR3 sequences from RNA transcripts. HTBI primers were used for first-round RT-PCR of the TCR CDR3. Using its own MiXCR run on the multiplex PCR reads, TCRdb lists one record per CDR3 protein. The sample contains 350,000 or so distinct CDR3 sequences, 20% to 25% of which appear only once. This clonotype has just a few counts. The antigen remains unidentified. The CDR3 runs to 13 residues. The V gene's germline CDR1 is MNHNS and CDR2 SASEGT. Trimming took off 6 bases at V and 7 bases at J, with 16 bases between the two ends. Cells are PBMCs isolated from 10 ml of fresh blood.

The chain has TRBV6-1 and TRBJ2-7, with TRBD1 as a possible D gene (5 bases). The TCR originated in a woman in her 50s with Graves' hyperthyroidism. The sequenced sample consisted of blood. Here the CDR3 DNA reads TGTGCCAGCAGCCTCAGGGCTCTCGGGGAGCAGTACTTC. Translation: CASSLRALGEQYF.